This T cell receptor (beta chain) was sequenced during a study of regulatory T cells in long-lasting Graves disease. Germline CDR1 is SGHTA and CDR2 is FQGNSA. The CDR3 covers 15 residues. V was pared by 1 base and J by 3 bases, with 12 bases between. Researchers made TCR beta libraries by using iRepertoire HTBI primers and running Arm-PCR on CDR3 regions. TCRdb analysed the multiplex PCR reads with MiXCR anew, one entry per CDR3 protein. Of around 460,000 distinct CDR3 sequences detected, under 25% appear once; the ten largest clones hold roughly 7.7%. Study-wide findings and caveats: Only peripheral blood was studied, not thyroid tissue.

Turning to this clonotype: Its antigen is as yet unknown.

Stated time point: persistent/refractory GD, antithyroid drugs over 5 years with positive TRAb. PBMCs provided the RNA from which the TCR library was made. The chain has TRBV7-2 and TRBJ1-2, with a possible D match to TRBD1 (6 bases). This TCR was sampled from a female donor with Graves disease. The source material was peripheral blood mononuclear cells (PBMCs), sampled when the disease was refractory, from a patient treated with antithyroid drugs. In DNA, the CDR3 is TGTGCCAGCAGCTTAGACCGGGGGCGCGACTATGGCTACACCTTC. It is translated as CASSLDRGRDYGYTF. The complete variable domain, with remaining parts taken from reference TRBV7-2 and TRBJ1-2, reads GAGVSQSPSNKVTEKGKDVELRCDPISGHTALYWYRQSLGQGLEFLIYFQGNSAPDKSGLPSDRFSAERTGGSVSTLTIQRTQQEDSAVYLCASSLDRGRDYGYTFGSGTRLTVV.